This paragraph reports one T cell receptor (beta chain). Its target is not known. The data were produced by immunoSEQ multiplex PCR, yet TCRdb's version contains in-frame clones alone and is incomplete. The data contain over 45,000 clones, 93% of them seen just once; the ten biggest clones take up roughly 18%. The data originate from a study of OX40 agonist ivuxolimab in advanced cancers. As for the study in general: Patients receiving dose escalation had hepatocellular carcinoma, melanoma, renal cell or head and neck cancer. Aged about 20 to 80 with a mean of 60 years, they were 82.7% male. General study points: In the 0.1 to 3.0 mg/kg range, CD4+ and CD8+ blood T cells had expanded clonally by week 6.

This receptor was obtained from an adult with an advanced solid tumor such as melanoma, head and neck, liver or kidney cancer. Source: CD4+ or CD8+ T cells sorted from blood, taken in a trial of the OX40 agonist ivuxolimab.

The CDR3 sequence: CASSSSGIPYGYTF. The CDR3 DNA is TGTGCCAGCAGCTCGAGCGGGATTCCCTATGGCTACACCTTC. The rearrangement links TRBV7-9 to TRBJ1-2; D gene uncertain. The CDR3 consists of 14 residues. The V end lost 4 bases, the J end lost 4 bases, and 13 bases lay between the germline ends. Germline V lookup: CDR1 SEHNR, CDR2 FQNEAQ (reference sequence).